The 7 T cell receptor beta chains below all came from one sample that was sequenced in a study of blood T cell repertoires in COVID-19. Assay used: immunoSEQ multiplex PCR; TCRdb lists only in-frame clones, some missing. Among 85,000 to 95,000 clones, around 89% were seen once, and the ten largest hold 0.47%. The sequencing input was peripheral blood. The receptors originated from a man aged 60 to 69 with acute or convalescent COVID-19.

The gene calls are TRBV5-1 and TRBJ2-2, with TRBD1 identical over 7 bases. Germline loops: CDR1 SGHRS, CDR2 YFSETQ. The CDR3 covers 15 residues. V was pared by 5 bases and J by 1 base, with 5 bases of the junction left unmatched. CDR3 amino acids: CASSFQGENTGELFF. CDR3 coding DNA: TGCGCCAGCAGTTTTCAGGGGGAGAACACCGGGGAGCTGTTTTTT.

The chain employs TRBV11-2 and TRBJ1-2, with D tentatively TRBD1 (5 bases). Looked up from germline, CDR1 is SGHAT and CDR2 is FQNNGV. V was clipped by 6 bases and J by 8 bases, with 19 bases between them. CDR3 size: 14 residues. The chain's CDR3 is CASRNPGRAEGYTF. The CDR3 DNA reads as TGTGCCAGCAGGAACCCAGGCAGGGCGGAGGGCTACACCTTC. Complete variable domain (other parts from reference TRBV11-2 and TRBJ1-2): EAGVAQSPRYKIIEKRQSVAFWCNPISGHATLYWYQQILGQGPKLLIQFQNNGVVDDSQLPKDRFSAERLKGVDSTLKIQPAKLEDSAVYLCASRNPGRAEGYTFGSGTRLTVV.

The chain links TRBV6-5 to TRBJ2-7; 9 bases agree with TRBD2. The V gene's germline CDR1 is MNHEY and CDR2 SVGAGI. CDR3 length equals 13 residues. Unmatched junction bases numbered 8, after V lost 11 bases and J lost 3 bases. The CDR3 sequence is CAAGLAGSYEQYF. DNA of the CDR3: TGTGCCGCTGGGCTAGCGGGAAGCTACGAGCAGTACTTC.

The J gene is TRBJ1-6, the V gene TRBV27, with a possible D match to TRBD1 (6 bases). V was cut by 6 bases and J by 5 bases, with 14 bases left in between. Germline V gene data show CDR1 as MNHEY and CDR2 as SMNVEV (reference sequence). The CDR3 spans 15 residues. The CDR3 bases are TGTGCCAGCAGCCCAGGGGTTTTGGATAATTCACCCCTCCACTTT. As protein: CASSPGVLDNSPLHF.

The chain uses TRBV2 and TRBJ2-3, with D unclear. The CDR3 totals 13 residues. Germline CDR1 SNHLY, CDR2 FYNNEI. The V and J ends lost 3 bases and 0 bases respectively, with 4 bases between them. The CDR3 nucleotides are TGTGCCAGCAGTGAGTTAAGCACAGATACGCAGTATTTT. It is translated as CASSELSTDTQYF.

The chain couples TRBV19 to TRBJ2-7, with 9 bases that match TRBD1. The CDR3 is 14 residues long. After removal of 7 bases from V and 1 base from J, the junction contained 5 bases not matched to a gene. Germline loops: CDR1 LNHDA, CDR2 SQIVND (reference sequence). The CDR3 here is CASIGGQGSYEQYF. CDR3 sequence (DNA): TGTGCCAGTATAGGGGGACAGGGTTCCTACGAGCAGTACTTC.

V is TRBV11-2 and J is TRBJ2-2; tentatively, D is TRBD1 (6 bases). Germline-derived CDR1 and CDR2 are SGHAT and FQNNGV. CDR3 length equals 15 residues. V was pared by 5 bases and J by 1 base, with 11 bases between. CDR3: CASSPGTLNTGELFF. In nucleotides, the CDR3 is TGTGCCAGCAGCCCCGGGACACTGAACACCGGGGAGCTGTTTTTT. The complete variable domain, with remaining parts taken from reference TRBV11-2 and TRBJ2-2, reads EAGVAQSPRYKIIEKRQSVAFWCNPISGHATLYWYQQILGQGPKLLIQFQNNGVVDDSQLPKDRFSAERLKGVDSTLKIQPAKLEDSAVYLCASSPGTLNTGELFFGEGSRLTVL.